This entry is about one T cell receptor beta chain. The antigen is undetermined. The PCR employed 60 Vbeta primers together with 13 Jbeta primers. Under the authors' procedure: Later work found tens of millions of unique TCR beta chains, with approximately 12 million shared. Using immunoSEQ multiplex PCR, the repertoire was profiled, and TCRdb retains in-frame clones only, with some absent. The V and J calls and the clone size are those of that table, but D and trimming were determined from the DNA. The data contain more than 70,000 clones, 77% of them seen just once; the ten biggest clones take up 2.5% to 3.5%. Germline loops: CDR1 SGHVS, CDR2 FQNEAQ. The CDR3 length is 17 residues. Trimming removed 0 bases from V and 2 bases from J, with 17 bases in between. This record belongs to a study of cytomegalovirus exposure and HLA in healthy donors. Study details: Caucasian-associated ancestry cluster membership applied to less than 85% of a few hundred genotyped donors.

Study-wide results and caveats: No immune exposure information besides CMV serostatus was available. Per published reports, the classifier diagnosed cytomegalovirus status with high specificity and sensitivity.

The chain joins TRBV7-8 to TRBJ2-7; the D gene is possibly TRBD1 (6 bases). The TCR was taken from a man in his fifties in good health and CMV-seropositive. The sample consisted of PBMCs. CDR3 in DNA: TGTGCCAGCAGCTTAGCGCGGAGGACAGTGGACCCCTACGAGCAGTACTTC. It is translated as CASSLARRTVDPYEQYF. Together with reference TRBV7-8 and TRBJ2-7, the CDR3 gives the full variable domain: GAGVSQSPRYKVAKRGQDVALRCDPISGHVSLFWYQQALGQGPEFLTYFQNEAQLDKSGLPSDRFFAERPEGSVSTLKIQRTQQEDSAVYLCASSLARRTVDPYEQYFGPGTRLTVT.